Sequencing of this T cell receptor beta chain was carried out in a study of blood T cell repertoires in COVID-19. The overall study: The samples span acute and convalescent COVID-19 from the United States, Italy and Spain. PBMCs, B-cell-depleted T cells, or T cells were the source of the cDNA or gDNA that made up the material.

V was pared by 7 bases and J by 8 bases, with 14 bases between. CDR1 is LNHDA, CDR2 SQIVND, per germline (reference sequence). The CDR3 has 12 residues. Original analysis: Estimation of nucleated cell counts was performed using reference gene primer amplification. Profiling relied on immunoSEQ multiplex PCR, and the TCRdb table lists in-frame clones only, not all of them. The DNA was the basis for D and trimming; V, J and clone size are from that table. There are about 190,000 clones in the sample; 70% to 90% occur only once, and less than 3.5% lies in the top ten. Specimen: peripheral blood. The chain links TRBV19 to TRBJ1-2; D might be TRBD1 (5 bases). This TCR was recovered from a woman aged 25 to 39 with active or convalescent COVID-19. CDR3 nucleotide sequence: TGTGCCAGTATTACGGGGGATTGGGGCTACACCTTC. Translated, it gives CASITGDWGYTF.